This T cell receptor (beta chain) was profiled in a study of blood T cell repertoires in COVID-19. Study-wide background: Acute and convalescent COVID-19 specimens originated in the United States, Italy and Spain. The analysed material was cDNA or gDNA that came from T cells, B-cell-depleted T cells, or PBMCs.

Germline values: CDR1 MGHRA, CDR2 YSYEKL. CDR3 length: 13 residues. The ends lost 8 bases at V and 5 bases at J; junction bases unmatched: 8. In the authors' workflow: Estimation of nucleated cell counts relied on the amplification of reference gene primers. Generated by immunoSEQ multiplex PCR, the TCRdb table keeps only in-frame clones and is missing some. That table supplies the V and J calls and clone size; D and trimming were determined from the DNA. The sample yields some 87,000 clones, under 85% seen once. What was sequenced was peripheral blood. This chain joins TRBV4-1 and TRBJ2-5, with 7 bases identical to TRBD2. The clonotype comes from a human donor in a cohort sampled during active COVID-19. This CDR3 reads CASAERGGETQYF. Written as DNA, the CDR3 is TGCGCCAGCGCCGAGAGGGGAGGGGAGACCCAGTACTTC.